This TCR beta chain came from a study of shared clonotypes between healthy human individuals. V lost 5 bases and J 0 bases, leaving 10 bases between the germline ends. This CDR3 is 14 amino acids long. In germline, CDR1 is LNHDA, CDR2 SQIVND (reference sequence). To note about this clone: What it recognizes is unknown.

Study findings and constraints: Relative to their counterparts shared across all four donors, non-shared clonotypes exhibited diminished generation probabilities.

Methods used by the authors: Filtering differed because ImmunoSEQ produced junction-only sequences that carried no quality scores. Sequenced by immunoSEQ multiplex PCR; TCRdb stores in-frame clones only, minus some. V, J and clone size reflect that table, while D and trimming were determined from the DNA. The sample yields approximately 2.4 million clones, approximately 96% seen once. Source material: naive CD4+ T cells sorted from blood. Sample subset: CD45RA+ positively selected. The chain links TRBV19 to TRBJ1-2; D remains unclear. The receptor was derived from a man younger than 30 in good health. The DNA for the CDR3 is TGTGCCAGTAGTCCCGCGGGTACTAACTATGGCTACACCTTC. Its protein is CASSPAGTNYGYTF.